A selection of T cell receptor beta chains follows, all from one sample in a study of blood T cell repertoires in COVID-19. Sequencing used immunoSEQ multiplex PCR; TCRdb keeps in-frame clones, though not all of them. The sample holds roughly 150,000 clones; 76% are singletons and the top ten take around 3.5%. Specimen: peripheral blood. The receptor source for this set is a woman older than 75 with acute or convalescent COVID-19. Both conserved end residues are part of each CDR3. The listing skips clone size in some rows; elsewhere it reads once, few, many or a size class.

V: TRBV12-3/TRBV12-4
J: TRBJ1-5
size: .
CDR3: CASSDRADQPQHF

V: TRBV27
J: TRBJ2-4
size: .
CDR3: CASSSGREKLAKNIQYF

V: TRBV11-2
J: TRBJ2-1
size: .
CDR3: CASSLGIAWNEQFF

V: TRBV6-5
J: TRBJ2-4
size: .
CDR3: CASQSRGLAKNIQYF

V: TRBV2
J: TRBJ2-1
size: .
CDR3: CATKLGSSYNEQFF

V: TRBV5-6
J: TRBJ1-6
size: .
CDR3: CASSLQGVNSPLHF

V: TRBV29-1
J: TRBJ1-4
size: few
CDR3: CSVAMTGRRGVNEKLFF

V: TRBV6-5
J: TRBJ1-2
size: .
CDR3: CASSYVGGSYGYTF

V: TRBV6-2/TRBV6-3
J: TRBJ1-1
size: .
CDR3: CASSSTPQGAGSEAFF

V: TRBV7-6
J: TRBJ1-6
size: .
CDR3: CASSLAEQGNNSPLHF